A single sample gave rise to the 27 T cell receptor beta chains below, sequenced in a study of regulatory T cells in long-lasting Graves disease. Arm-PCR with iRepertoire HTBI primers amplified the CDR3 regions for these TCR beta libraries. TCRdb analysed the multiplex PCR reads with MiXCR anew, one entry per CDR3 protein. This sample yields 400,000 to 500,000 distinct CDR3 sequences, of which around a fifth are seen a single time; around 13% belongs to the top ten. Time point indicated: persistent/refractory GD, antithyroid drugs over 5 years with positive TRAb. After RNA was extracted from PBMCs, the TCR library was made from it. The specimen was peripheral blood mononuclear cells (PBMCs), collected when the disease was refractory, from a patient treated with antithyroid drugs. These receptors were taken from a female donor with Graves disease.

This clonotype was found many times. The genes are TRBV7-2 and TRBJ2-7; TRBD2 matches at 8 bases. V lost 2 bases to trimming and J lost 2 bases; unmatched junction nucleotides: 8. Looked up from germline, CDR1 is SGHTA and CDR2 is FQGNSA. The CDR3 length is 16 residues. The CDR3 loop reads CASSLFATSVTYEQYF. The CDR3 DNA is TGTGCCAGCAGCTTATTCGCGACTAGCGTAACCTACGAGCAGTACTTC.

The gene calls are TRBV11-3 and TRBJ2-1; D possibly corresponds to TRBD2 (6 bases). Germline CDR1 reads SGHNT; CDR2 reads YENEEA. Trimming took off 2 bases at V and 7 bases at J, with 15 bases between the two ends. The CDR3 runs 15 residues. The CDR3 region has the DNA TGTGCCAGCAGCTTAAATGGGGGGTCGGGGAATGAGCAGTTCTTC. Protein product: CASSLNGGSGNEQFF.

J is TRBJ1-1 and V is TRBV10-3, with 7 bases matching TRBD1. The V gene end was trimmed by 2 bases and the J gene end by 2 bases; junction bases not matched to a gene: 11. Germline loops: CDR1 ENHRY, CDR2 SYGVKD. The CDR3 consists of 17 residues. The CDR3 DNA reads TGTGCCATCAGTGAGGGAGGACAGGTCATTTTAAACACTGAAGCTTTCTTT. This gives the protein CAISEGGQVILNTEAFF.

This clonotype was recorded at least ten times. CDR3 nucleotides: TGTGCCAGCGGACTTCGAGACAGGGGCAATCAGCCCCAGCATTTT. Protein sequence: CASGLRDRGNQPQHF. The V call is TRBV12-3 or TRBV12-4, the J call TRBJ1-5; TRBD1 aligns across 7 bases. CDR3 length: 15 amino acids. Unmatched junction bases numbered 9, after V lost 8 bases and J lost 2 bases.

This clonotype was picked up a small number of times. The chain is built from TRBV7-2 and TRBJ1-3, with no clear D. Trimming removed 1 base at V and 2 bases at J, with 9 bases between. This CDR3 spans 15 amino acids. Germline V CDR1 and CDR2: SGHTA, FQGNSA. The CDR3 coding sequence is TGTGCCAGCAGCTTAGATAGCCGAACTGGAAACACCATATATTTT. Protein product: CASSLDSRTGNTIYF.

This clonotype was detected ten times or more. The chain employs TRBV28 and TRBJ1-6; D is undetermined. The CDR3 is made up of 15 amino acids. Deletions cut 6 bases from V and 9 bases from J, with 18 bases between. Germline values: CDR1 MDHEN, CDR2 SYDVKM. CDR3 protein: CASRPTRVPGSPLHF. In DNA, the CDR3 is TGTGCCAGCAGACCCACGCGGGTTCCGGGTTCACCCCTCCACTTT.

This clonotype was observed a handful of times. The chain has TRBV9 and TRBJ1-1; D uncertain. The CDR3 runs 16 residues. V lost 0 bases, J lost 4 bases, and 16 bases lay in between. Germline CDR1 reads SGDLS; CDR2 reads YYNGEE. The CDR3 reads CASSVGATRGSTEAFF. As DNA, the CDR3 is TGTGCCAGCAGCGTAGGTGCCACACGGGGTAGCACTGAAGCTTTCTTT.

Worth noting for this clonotype: A much larger clone sits a single nucleotide away, making a read error possible. This chain connects TRBV6-5 to TRBJ1-6; maybe TRBD1 (5 bases). The germline gives CDR1 MNHEY, CDR2 SVGAGI. V lost 0 bases and J 2 bases, leaving 11 bases between the germline ends. This CDR3 is 17 amino acids long. In DNA form, the CDR3 reads TGTGCCAGCAGTTACTCGAGGGGCTTGACCTATAATTCACCCCTCCACTTT. It codes for CASSYSRGLTYNSPLHF.

This clonotype was counted ten times or more. This sequence joins TRBV7-2 and TRBJ2-5, with 8 bases aligning to TRBD1. Germline trimming cut 1 base from V and 3 bases from J; bases unmatched to any gene: 4. This CDR3 has 15 residues. Germline assignment: CDR1 SGHTA and CDR2 FQGNSA. This CDR3 is CASSLVTGVEETQYF. As DNA, the CDR3 is TGTGCCAGCAGCTTAGTGACAGGGGTCGAAGAGACCCAGTACTTC.

In this sample, this clonotype turned up many times. V gene TRBV6-9 combines with J gene TRBJ2-7; D ambiguous. Germline loops: CDR1 MNHGY, CDR2 SVAAGI. Between the trimmed V and J ends, which lost 3 bases and 1 base, there was a span of 10 bases. This CDR3 has 14 residues. The CDR3 DNA sequence: TGTGCCAGCAGTTACTCGAAGGGATCCTACGAGCAGTACTTC. It is translated as CASSYSKGSYEQYF.

The gene calls are TRBV30 and TRBJ1-6; the match to TRBD1 covers 7 bases. Germline CDR1 GTSNPN, CDR2 SVGIG (reference sequence). This CDR3 region has 13 residues. Written as DNA, the CDR3 is TGTCTGGCTCAGGGGGATTTTAATTCACCCCTCCACTTT. This codes for CLAQGDFNSPLHF.

The V gene is TRBV20-1, the J gene TRBJ2-3; D may be TRBD2 (6 bases). The V gene lost 3 bases and the J gene lost 1 base, with 17 bases spanning the gap. Germline CDR1 DFQATT, CDR2 SNEGSKA (reference sequence). The CDR3 runs to 16 residues. Here the CDR3 DNA reads TGCAGTGCTAGGGCGGACTACCAAGGAGGCACAGATACGCAGTATTTT. Translating it yields CSARADYQGGTDTQYF.

This clonotype was picked up many times. This chain uses TRBV20-1 with TRBJ2-7; TRBD1 might be the D (6 bases). Germline CDR1 DFQATT, CDR2 SNEGSKA (reference sequence). The ends were cut back, 0 bases at V and 4 bases at J, with 13 bases in the middle. This CDR3 comprises 14 residues. CDR3 in amino acids: CSARDPNRVYEQYF. The CDR3 region has the DNA TGCAGTGCTAGAGATCCCAACAGGGTTTACGAGCAGTACTTC.

This clonotype was counted at least ten times. The V call is TRBV7-8, the J call TRBJ2-5; 9 positions match TRBD1. Unmatched junction bases numbered 16, after V lost 7 bases and J lost 7 bases. The CDR3 spans 16 residues. Germline-derived CDR1 and CDR2 are SGHVS and FQNEAQ. CDR3 amino acids: CASTRGDRAGLVTQYF. In nucleotides, the CDR3 is TGTGCCAGCACCCGCGGGGACAGGGCTGGATTGGTGACCCAGTACTTC.

This clonotype was detected a few times. This rearrangement joins TRBV20-1 to TRBJ2-7; 10 positions match TRBD2. The CDR3 spans 14 residues. Germline CDR1 reads DFQATT; CDR2 reads SNEGSKA (reference sequence). V lost 5 bases and J lost 1; bases outside the gene matches: 5. CDR3 region: CSASSGGLSYEQYF. CDR3 DNA sequence: TGCAGTGCTTCTAGCGGGGGCTTGTCCTACGAGCAGTACTTC.

This clonotype was found a few times. The rearrangement joins TRBV3-1 to TRBJ1-6, with D possibly matching TRBD1 (5 bases). Germline values: CDR1 LGHDT, CDR2 YNNKEL (reference sequence). The CDR3 totals 14 residues. The V and J ends lost 2 bases and 8 bases respectively, with 10 bases between them. The CDR3 DNA sequence: TGTGCCAGCAGCCAATCCCAGGGCGATTCACCCCTCCACTTT. This translates into CASSQSQGDSPLHF.

The chain has TRBV20-1 and TRBJ2-7, with 9 bases that match TRBD2. Germline-derived CDR1 and CDR2 are DFQATT and SNEGSKA (reference sequence). Losses at the gene ends were 6 bases for V and 6 bases for J; bases not matched to a gene: 12. The CDR3 spans 14 residues. The CDR3: CSAISGGAGGEQYF. CDR3 nucleotides: TGCAGTGCCATTAGCGGGGGCGCCGGGGGCGAGCAGTACTTC.

This clonotype was recorded at least ten times. The chain has TRBV10-3 and TRBJ1-1, with D unresolved. The CDR3 has 13 residues. CDR1 is ENHRY, CDR2 SYGVKD, per germline. Trimming pared 3 bases from V and 4 bases from J, leaving 9 bases between. CDR3 DNA sequence: TGTGCCATCAGTGAAGAGGGTACCACTGAAGCTTTCTTT. Translated, it gives CAISEEGTTEAFF.

CDR3 sequence: CASSLQPVASGGAMDTQYF. The CDR3 DNA is TGTGCCAGCAGCTTACAACCGGTGGCTAGCGGGGGGGCGATGGATACGCAGTATTTT. The V and J genes are TRBV7-2 and TRBJ2-3; 12 positions agree with TRBD2. Germline trimming cut 2 bases from V and 6 bases from J; bases unmatched to any gene: 15. In germline, CDR1 is SGHTA, CDR2 FQGNSA. The CDR3 has 19 residues.

Many counts were recorded for this clonotype. The chain employs TRBV29-1 and TRBJ2-7; D remains unclear. From germline, CDR1 is SQVTM and CDR2 ANQGSEA. V gave up 8 bases and J gave up 4 bases, with 15 bases separating them. The CDR3 spans 12 residues. The CDR3 coding sequence is TGCAGCATATTTCTGGACCGGTACGAGCAGTACTTC. This codes for CSIFLDRYEQYF.

The chain has TRBV7-9 and TRBJ1-4; no reliable D call. The CDR3 sequence is 11 residues long. CDR1 and CDR2 from the germline V gene are SEHNR and FQNEAQ (reference sequence). Trimming pared 3 bases from V and 13 bases from J, leaving 9 bases between. DNA for the CDR3: TGTGCCAGCAGCTTCGGGTGGGGACTGTTTTTT. Protein sequence: CASSFGWGLFF.

This clonotype was counted at least ten times. The chain combines TRBV29-1 with TRBJ1-4, with D tentatively TRBD1 (5 bases). CDR3 size: 13 residues. V dropped 7 bases and J dropped 7 bases, with 16 bases sitting between them. Germline V gene lookup returns CDR1 SQVTM and CDR2 ANQGSEA. As DNA, the CDR3 is TGCAGCGCCTCTCCGGGGCGTTTTGAAAAACTGTTTTTT. This translates into CSASPGRFEKLFF.

V gene TRBV5-1 combines with J gene TRBJ1-1; tentative D call: TRBD1 (5 bases). The CDR3 has 14 amino acids. The germline gives CDR1 SGHRS, CDR2 YFSETQ. V lost 5 bases to trimming and J lost 0 bases, with 11 bases between them. The CDR3 region is CASSSWTLNTEAFF. CDR3 DNA: TGCGCCAGCAGTTCATGGACACTGAACACTGAAGCTTTCTTT.

This sequence joins TRBV27 and TRBJ2-7, with TRBD2 as a possible D gene (7 bases). This CDR3 contains 14 residues. V lost 7 bases, J lost 4 bases, and 17 bases lay in between. The germline gives CDR1 MNHEY, CDR2 SMNVEV (reference sequence). The CDR3 bases are TGTGCCAGCAACTTGCGGGGGCCTGGGTACGAGCAGTACTTC. It encodes CASNLRGPGYEQYF.

At least ten counts were recorded for this clonotype. The chain links TRBV6-1 to TRBJ1-1; TRBD1 matches at 7 bases. Germline V gene sequence: CDR1 MNHNS, CDR2 SASEGT. The junction had 4 bases not matched to a gene; V was cut back by 1 base and J by 5 bases. This CDR3 is built from 14 residues. This CDR3 reads CASSEGGGQTEAFF. In DNA form, the CDR3 reads TGTGCCAGCAGTGAAGGCGGGGGACAGACTGAAGCTTTCTTT.

This sequence joins TRBV9 and TRBJ1-6; D is uncertain. The CDR3 extends over 15 amino acids. Germline-derived CDR1 and CDR2 are SGDLS and YYNGEE. The ends were cut back, 6 bases at V and 8 bases at J, with 18 bases in the middle. The CDR3 sequence is CASTQRVSGDSPLHF. The CDR3 DNA reads TGTGCCAGCACCCAGCGTGTATCCGGGGATTCACCCCTCCACTTT.

This chain connects TRBV12-5 to TRBJ1-1, with D hard to call. Looked up from germline, CDR1 is LGHNT and CDR2 is FRNRAP. Trimming took off 3 bases at V and 5 bases at J, with 7 bases between the two ends. The CDR3 is 12 amino acids. The CDR3 bases are TGTGCTAGTGGTTTTAAGGGAACTGAAGCTTTCTTT. Its translation: CASGFKGTEAFF.